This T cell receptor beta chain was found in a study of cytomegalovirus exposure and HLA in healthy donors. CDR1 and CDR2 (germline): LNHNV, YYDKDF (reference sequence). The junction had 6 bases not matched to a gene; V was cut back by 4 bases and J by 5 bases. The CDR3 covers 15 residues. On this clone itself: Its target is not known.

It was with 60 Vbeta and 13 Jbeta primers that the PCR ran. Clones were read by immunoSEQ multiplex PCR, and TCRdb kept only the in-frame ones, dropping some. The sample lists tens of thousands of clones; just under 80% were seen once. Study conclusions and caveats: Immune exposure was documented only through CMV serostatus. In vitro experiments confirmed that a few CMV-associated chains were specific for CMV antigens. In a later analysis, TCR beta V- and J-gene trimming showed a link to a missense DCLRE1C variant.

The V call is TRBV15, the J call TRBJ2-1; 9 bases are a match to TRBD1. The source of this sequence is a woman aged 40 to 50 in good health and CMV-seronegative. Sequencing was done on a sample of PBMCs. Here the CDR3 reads CATSTPGQGDNEQFF. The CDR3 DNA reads TGTGCCACCAGCACTCCGGGACAGGGCGACAATGAGCAGTTCTTC.